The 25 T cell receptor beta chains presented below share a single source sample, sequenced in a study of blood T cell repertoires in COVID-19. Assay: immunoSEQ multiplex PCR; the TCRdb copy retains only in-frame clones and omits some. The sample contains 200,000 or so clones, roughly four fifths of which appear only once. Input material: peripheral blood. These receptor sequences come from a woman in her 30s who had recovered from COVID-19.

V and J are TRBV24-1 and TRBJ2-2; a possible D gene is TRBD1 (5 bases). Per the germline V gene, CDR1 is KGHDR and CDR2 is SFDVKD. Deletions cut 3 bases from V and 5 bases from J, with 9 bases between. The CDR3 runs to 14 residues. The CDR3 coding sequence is TGTGCCACCAGTGATCCTCCAGGGACCGGGGAGCTGTTTTTT. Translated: CATSDPPGTGELFF.

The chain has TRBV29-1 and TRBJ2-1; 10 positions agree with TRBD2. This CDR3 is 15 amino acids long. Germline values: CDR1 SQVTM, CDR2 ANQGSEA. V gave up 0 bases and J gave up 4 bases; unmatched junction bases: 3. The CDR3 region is CSVEEGTSVYNEQFF. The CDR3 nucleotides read TGCAGCGTTGAAGAAGGGACTAGCGTTTACAATGAGCAGTTCTTC.

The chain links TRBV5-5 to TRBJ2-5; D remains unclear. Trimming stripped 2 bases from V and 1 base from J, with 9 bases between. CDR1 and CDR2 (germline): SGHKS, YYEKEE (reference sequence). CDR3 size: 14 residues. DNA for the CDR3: TGTGCCAGCAGCTTACGGAGCACCCAAGAGACCCAGTACTTC. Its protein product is CASSLRSTQETQYF.

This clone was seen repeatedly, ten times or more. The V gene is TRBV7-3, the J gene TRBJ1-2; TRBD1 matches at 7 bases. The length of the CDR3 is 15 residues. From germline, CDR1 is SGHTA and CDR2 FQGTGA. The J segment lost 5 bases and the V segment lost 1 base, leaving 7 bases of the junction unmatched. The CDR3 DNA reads TGTGCCAGCAGCTTAAGGGGGTCGGGACAGTATGGCTACACCTTC. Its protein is CASSLRGSGQYGYTF.

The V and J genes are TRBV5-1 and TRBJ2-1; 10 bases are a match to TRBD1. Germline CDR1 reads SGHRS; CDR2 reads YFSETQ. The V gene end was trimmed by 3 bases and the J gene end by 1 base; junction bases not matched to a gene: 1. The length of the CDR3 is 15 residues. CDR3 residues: CASSSGQGSYNEQFF. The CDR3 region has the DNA TGCGCCAGCAGCTCGGGACAGGGGTCCTACAATGAGCAGTTCTTC.

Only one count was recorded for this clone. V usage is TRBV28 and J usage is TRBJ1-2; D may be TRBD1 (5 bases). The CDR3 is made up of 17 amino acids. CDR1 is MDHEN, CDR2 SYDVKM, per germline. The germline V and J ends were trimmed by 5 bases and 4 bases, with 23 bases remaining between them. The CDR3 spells CASSRARSGRGFYGYTF. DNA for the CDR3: TGTGCCAGCAGTAGAGCCCGCTCAGGGAGGGGCTTCTATGGCTACACCTTC.

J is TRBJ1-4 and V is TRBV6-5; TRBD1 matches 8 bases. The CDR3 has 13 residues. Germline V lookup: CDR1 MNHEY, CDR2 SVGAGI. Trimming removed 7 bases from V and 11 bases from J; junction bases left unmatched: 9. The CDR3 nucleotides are TGTGCCAGCACGGACAGGGCTGCTGGGAAACTGTTTTTT. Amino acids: CASTDRAAGKLFF.

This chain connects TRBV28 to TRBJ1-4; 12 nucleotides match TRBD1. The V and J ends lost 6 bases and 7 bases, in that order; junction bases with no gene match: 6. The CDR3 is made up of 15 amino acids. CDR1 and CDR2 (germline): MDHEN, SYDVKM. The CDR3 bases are TGTGCCAGCAGCTACGGGACAGGGGGCAGTGAAAAACTGTTTTTT. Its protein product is CASSYGTGGSEKLFF.

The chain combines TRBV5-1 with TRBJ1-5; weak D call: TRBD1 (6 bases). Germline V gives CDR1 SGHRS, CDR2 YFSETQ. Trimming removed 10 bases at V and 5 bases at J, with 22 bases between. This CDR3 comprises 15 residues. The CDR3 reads CAGGVWAENYQPQHF. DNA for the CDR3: TGCGCCGGGGGCGTGTGGGCCGAGAATTATCAGCCCCAGCATTTT.

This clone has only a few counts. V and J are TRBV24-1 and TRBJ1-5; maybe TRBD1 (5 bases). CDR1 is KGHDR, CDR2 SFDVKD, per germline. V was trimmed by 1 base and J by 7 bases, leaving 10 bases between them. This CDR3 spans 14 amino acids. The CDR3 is CATSDLGVDQPQHF. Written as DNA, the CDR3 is TGTGCCACCAGTGATTTAGGGGTCGACCAGCCCCAGCATTTT.

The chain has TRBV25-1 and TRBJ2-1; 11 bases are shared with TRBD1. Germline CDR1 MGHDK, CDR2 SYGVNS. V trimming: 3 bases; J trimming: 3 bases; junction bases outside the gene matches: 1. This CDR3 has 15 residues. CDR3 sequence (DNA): TGTGCCAGCAGTGAGGGACAGGGGGTCTACAATGAGCAGTTCTTC. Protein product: CASSEGQGVYNEQFF.

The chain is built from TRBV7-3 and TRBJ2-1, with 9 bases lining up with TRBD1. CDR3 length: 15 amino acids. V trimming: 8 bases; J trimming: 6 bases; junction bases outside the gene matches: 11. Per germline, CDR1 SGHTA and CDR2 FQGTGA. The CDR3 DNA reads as TGTGCCAGCGCGCCCGGGGACAGGGTCTCCAATGAGCAGTTCTTC. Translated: CASAPGDRVSNEQFF.

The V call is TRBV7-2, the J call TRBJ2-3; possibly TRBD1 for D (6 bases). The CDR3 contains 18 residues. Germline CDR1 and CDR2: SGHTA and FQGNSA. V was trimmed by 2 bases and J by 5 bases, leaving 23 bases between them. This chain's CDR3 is CASSLRPQLEGVEDTQYF. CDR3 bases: TGTGCCAGCAGCTTACGCCCCCAGCTTGAGGGGGTTGAAGATACGCAGTATTTT.

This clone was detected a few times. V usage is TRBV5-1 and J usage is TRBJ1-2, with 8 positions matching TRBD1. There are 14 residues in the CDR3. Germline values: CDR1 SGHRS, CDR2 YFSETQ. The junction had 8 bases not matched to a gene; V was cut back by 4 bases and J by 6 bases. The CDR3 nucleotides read TGCGCCAGCAGCACCGGGACAGGAAGACATGGCTACACCTTC. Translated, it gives CASSTGTGRHGYTF.

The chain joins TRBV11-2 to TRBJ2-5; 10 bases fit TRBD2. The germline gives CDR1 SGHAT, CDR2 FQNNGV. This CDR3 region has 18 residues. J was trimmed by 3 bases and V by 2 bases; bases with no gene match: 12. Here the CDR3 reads CASSLWIRAGGGKETQYF. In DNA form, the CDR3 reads TGTGCCAGCAGCTTATGGATACGAGCGGGAGGGGGGAAAGAGACCCAGTACTTC.

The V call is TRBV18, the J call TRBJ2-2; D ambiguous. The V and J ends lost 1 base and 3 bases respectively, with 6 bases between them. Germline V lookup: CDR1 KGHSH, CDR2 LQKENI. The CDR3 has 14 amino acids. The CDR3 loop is CASSPLPYTGELFF. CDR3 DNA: TGTGCCAGCTCACCACTTCCCTACACCGGGGAGCTGTTTTTT.

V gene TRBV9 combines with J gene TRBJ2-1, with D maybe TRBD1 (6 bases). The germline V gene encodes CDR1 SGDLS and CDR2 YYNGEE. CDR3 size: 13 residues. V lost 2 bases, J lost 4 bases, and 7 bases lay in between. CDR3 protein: CASSVGTYNEQFF. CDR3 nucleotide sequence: TGTGCCAGCAGCGTCGGGACATACAATGAGCAGTTCTTC.

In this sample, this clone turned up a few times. CDR3 loop: CASSSSLIETGDSYEQYF. The CDR3, as DNA: TGTGCCAGCAGCTCCTCCCTTATTGAGACGGGAGACTCCTACGAGCAGTACTTC. The chain combines TRBV7-9 with TRBJ2-7; D perhaps matches TRBD2 (6 bases). The CDR3 spans 18 residues. Per the germline V gene, CDR1 is SEHNR and CDR2 is FQNEAQ (reference sequence). Between the trimmed V and J ends, which lost 4 bases and 0 bases, there was a span of 22 bases.

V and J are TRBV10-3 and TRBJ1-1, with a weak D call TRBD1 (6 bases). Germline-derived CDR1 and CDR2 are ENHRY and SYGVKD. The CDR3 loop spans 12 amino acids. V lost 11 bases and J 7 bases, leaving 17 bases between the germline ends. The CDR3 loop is CAGQQGNGEAFF. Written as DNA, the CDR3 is TGTGCCGGGCAACAGGGTAATGGTGAAGCTTTCTTT.

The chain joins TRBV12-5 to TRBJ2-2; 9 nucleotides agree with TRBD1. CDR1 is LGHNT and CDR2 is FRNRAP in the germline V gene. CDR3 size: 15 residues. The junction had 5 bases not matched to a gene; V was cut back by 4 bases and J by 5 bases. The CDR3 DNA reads TGTGCTAGTGGTTCAAGGGACAGGGCTACCGGGGAGCTGTTTTTT. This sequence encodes CASGSRDRATGELFF.

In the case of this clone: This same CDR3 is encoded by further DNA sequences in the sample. In DNA, the CDR3 is TGTGCCAGCAGCCCAGGACAGGGAACAGATACGCAGTATTTT. Its translation is CASSPGQGTDTQYF. The V call is TRBV9, the J call TRBJ2-3; 8 positions match TRBD1. The germline V gene has CDR1 SGDLS and CDR2 YYNGEE. This CDR3 region has 14 residues. The junction had 4 bases not matched to a gene; V was cut back by 4 bases and J by 3 bases.

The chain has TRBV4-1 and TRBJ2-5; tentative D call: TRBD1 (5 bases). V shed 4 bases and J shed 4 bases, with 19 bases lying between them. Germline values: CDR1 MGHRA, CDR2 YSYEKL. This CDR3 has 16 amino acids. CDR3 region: CASSRMQQAPAETQYF. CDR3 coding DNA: TGCGCCAGCAGCCGGATGCAACAGGCCCCTGCAGAGACCCAGTACTTC.

This chain's CDR3 is CATSERRGPETQYF. The CDR3 DNA sequence: TGTGCCACCAGCGAACGGAGGGGTCCGGAGACCCAGTACTTC. V and J are TRBV15 and TRBJ2-5, with D possibly matching TRBD2 (6 bases). Between the trimmed V and J ends, which lost 5 bases and 5 bases, there was a span of 15 bases. The CDR3 has 14 amino acids. In germline, CDR1 is LNHNV, CDR2 YYDKDF (reference sequence).

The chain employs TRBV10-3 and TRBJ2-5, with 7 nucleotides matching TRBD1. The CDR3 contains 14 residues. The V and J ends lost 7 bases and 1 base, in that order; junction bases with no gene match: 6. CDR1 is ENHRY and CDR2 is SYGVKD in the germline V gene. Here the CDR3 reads CAIKGGDSQETQYF. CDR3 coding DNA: TGTGCCATCAAAGGGGGCGACTCCCAAGAGACCCAGTACTTC.

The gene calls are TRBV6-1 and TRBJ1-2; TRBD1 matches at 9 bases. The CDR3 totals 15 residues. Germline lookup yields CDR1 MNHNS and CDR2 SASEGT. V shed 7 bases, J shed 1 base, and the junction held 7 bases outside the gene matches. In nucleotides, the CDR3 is TGTGCCAGCAAGGGACAGGGAACAATTAACTATGGCTACACCTTC. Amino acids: CASKGQGTINYGYTF.